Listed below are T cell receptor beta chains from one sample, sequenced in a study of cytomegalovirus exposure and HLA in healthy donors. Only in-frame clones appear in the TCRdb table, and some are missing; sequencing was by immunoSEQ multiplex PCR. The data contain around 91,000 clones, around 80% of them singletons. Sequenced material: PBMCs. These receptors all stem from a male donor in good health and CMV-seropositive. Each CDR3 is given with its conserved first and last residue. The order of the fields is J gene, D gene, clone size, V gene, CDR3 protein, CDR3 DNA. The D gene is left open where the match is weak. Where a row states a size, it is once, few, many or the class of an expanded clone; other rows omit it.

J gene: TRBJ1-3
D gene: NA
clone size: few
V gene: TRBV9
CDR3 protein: CASSPQAAGTTIYF
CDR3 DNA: TGTGCCAGCAGCCCCCAGGCGGCGGGGACCACCATATATTTT

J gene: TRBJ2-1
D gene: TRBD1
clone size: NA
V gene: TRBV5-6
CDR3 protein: CASSRDRDNEQFF
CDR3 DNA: TGTGCCAGCAGCAGGGACAGGGACAATGAGCAGTTCTTC

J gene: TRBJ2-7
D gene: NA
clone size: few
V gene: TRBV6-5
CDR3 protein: CASRNTIEGYEQYF
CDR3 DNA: TGTGCCAGCAGAAACACAATAGAGGGCTACGAGCAGTACTTC

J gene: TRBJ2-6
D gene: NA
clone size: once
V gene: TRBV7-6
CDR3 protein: CASSLAATGSGANVLTF
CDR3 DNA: TGTGCCAGCAGCTTGGCGGCGACAGGCTCTGGGGCCAACGTCCTGACTTTC

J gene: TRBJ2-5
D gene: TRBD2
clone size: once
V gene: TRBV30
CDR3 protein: CAWSSGGWGETQYF
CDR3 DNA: TGTGCCTGGAGTAGCGGGGGTTGGGGAGAGACCCAGTACTTC

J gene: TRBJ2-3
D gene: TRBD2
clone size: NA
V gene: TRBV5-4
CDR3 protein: CASSSALAGPTDTQYF
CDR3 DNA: TGTGCCAGCAGCTCCGCCCTAGCGGGGCCCACAGATACGCAGTATTTT

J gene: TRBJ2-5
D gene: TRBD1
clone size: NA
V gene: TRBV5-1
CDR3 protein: CASSLEGRGRETQYF
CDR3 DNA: TGCGCCAGCAGCTTGGAGGGCAGGGGGCGTGAGACCCAGTACTTC

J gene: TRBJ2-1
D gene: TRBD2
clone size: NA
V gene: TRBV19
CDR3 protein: CASSILVSGHNEQFF
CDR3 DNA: TGTGCCAGTAGTATCCTGGTTAGCGGGCACAATGAGCAGTTCTTC

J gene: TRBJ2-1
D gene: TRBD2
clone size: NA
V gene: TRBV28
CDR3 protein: CASSSWRSERPGLAGEAAYNEQFF
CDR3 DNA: TGTGCCAGCAGCTCCTGGAGGTCAGAGCGACCGGGACTAGCGGGAGAGGCAGCCTACAATGAGCAGTTCTTC

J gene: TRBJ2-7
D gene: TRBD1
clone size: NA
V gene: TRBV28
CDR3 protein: CASNRGLNEQYF
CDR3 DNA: TGTGCCAGTAACAGGGGGCTCAACGAGCAGTACTTC

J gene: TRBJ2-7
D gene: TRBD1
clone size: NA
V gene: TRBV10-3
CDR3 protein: CATQGVSYEQYF
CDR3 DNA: TGTGCCACCCAGGGGGTTTCCTACGAGCAGTACTTC

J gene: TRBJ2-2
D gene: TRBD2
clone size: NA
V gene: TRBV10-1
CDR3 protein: CASSRWTSGMNTGELFF
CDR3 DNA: TGCGCCAGCAGTCGCTGGACTAGCGGGATGAACACCGGGGAGCTGTTTTTT

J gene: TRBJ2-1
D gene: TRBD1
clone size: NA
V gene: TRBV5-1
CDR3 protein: CASRTGQGAYNEQFF
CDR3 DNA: TGCGCCAGCAGAACAGGACAGGGGGCCTACAATGAGCAGTTCTTC

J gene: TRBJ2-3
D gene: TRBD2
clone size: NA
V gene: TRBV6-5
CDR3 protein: CASGGGGTDTQYF
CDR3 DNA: TGTGCCAGCGGGGGGGGAGGCACAGATACGCAGTATTTT

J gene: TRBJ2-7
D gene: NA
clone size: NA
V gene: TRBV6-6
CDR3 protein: CASSYRDIGYEQYF
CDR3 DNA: TGTGCCAGCAGTTACCGGGACATTGGCTACGAGCAGTACTTC

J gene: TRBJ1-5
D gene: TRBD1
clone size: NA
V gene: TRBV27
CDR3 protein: CASSLSGGSQPQHF
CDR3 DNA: TGTGCCAGCAGTTTGTCAGGGGGCAGTCAGCCCCAGCATTTT

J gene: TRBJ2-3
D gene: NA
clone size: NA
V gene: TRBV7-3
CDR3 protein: CASSLRDGGPSGGTDTQYF
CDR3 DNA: TGTGCCAGCAGCTTAAGGGATGGGGGGCCCAGCGGGGGCACAGATACGCAGTATTTT

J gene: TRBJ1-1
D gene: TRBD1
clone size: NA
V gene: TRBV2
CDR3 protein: CASSVAVDRGLGAEAFF
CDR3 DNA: TGTGCCAGCAGTGTAGCGGTCGACAGGGGGCTTGGCGCTGAAGCTTTCTTT

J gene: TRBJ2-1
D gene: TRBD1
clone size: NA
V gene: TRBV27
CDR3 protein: CASSWRQGREQFF
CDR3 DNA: TGTGCCAGCAGTTGGCGACAGGGCCGTGAGCAGTTCTTC

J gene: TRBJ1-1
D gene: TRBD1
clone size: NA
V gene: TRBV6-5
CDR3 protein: CASSGQGMRSPEAFF
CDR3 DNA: TGTGCCAGCAGCGGACAGGGGATGAGGAGCCCTGAAGCTTTCTTT

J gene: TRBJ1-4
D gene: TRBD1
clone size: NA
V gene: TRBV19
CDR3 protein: CASSIDRDEKLFF
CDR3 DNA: TGTGCCAGTAGTATTGACAGGGATGAAAAACTGTTTTTT

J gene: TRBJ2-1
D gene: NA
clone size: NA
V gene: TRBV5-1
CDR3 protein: CASSSTRGQRANNEQFF
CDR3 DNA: TGCGCCAGCAGCTCAACCCGGGGACAGCGGGCAAACAATGAGCAGTTCTTC

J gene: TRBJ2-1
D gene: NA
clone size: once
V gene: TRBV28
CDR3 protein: CASSSPGEDNEQFF
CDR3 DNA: TGTGCCAGCAGCTCACCCGGTGAGGACAATGAGCAGTTCTTC

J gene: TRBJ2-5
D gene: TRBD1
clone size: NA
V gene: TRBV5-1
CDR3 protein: CASSLQGVYQETQYF
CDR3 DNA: TGCGCCAGCAGCTTACAGGGGGTGTACCAAGAGACCCAGTACTTC

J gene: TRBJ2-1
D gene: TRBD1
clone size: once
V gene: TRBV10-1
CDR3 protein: CASGRDRGSDNEQFF
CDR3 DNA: TGCGCCAGCGGCCGGGACAGGGGTTCCGACAATGAGCAGTTCTTC

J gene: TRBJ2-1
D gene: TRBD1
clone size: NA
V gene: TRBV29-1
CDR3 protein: CSVEDGTGAHGEQFF
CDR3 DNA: TGCAGCGTTGAAGATGGGACAGGTGCCCACGGTGAGCAGTTCTTC

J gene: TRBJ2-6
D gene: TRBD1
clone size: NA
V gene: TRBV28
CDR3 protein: CASSLSMGQGAGGANVLTF
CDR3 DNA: TGTGCCAGCAGTTTAAGTATGGGACAGGGGGCGGGTGGGGCCAACGTCCTGACTTTC

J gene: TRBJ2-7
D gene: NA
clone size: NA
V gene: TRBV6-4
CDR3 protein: CASSDSLEQAYEQYF
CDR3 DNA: TGTGCCAGCAGTGACTCCCTCGAGCAGGCGTACGAGCAGTACTTC

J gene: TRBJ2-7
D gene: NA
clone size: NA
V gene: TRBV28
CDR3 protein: CASSFPSIKQYF
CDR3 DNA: TGTGCCAGCAGTTTTCCTAGCATTAAGCAGTACTTC

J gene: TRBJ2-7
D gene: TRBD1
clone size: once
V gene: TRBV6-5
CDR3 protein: CASRYTGQAYEQYF
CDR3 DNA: TGTGCCAGCAGGTACACGGGACAGGCCTACGAGCAGTACTTC

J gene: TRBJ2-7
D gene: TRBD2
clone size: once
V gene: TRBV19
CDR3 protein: CASSIGGSSYEQYF
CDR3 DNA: TGTGCCAGTAGTATCGGGGGGAGCTCCTACGAGCAGTACTTC

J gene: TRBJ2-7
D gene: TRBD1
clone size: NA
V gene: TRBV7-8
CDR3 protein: CASSLVKGAVYYEQYF
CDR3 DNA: TGTGCCAGCAGCTTAGTAAAGGGGGCTGTATATTACGAGCAGTACTTC

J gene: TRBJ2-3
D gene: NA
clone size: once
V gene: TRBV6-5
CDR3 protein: CASRGGARSTDTQYF
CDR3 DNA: TGTGCCAGCAGAGGGGGGGCACGGAGCACAGATACGCAGTATTTT

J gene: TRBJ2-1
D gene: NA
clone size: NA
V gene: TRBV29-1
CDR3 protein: CSVEDMTGQFF
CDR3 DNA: TGCAGCGTTGAAGATATGACAGGGCAGTTCTTC

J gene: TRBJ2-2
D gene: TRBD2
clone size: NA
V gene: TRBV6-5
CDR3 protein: CASSSSGGVPGELFF
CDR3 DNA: TGTGCCAGCAGTTCGAGCGGGGGGGTACCCGGGGAGCTGTTTTTT

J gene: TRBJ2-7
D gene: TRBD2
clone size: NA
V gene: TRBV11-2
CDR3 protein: CASRLIAGAYEQYF
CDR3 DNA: TGTGCCAGCAGATTGATAGCGGGAGCCTACGAGCAGTACTTC